This is a list of T cell receptor beta chains from one sample in a study of T-cell memory formation after mild COVID-19. One entry per CDR3 protein, called by TCRdb with MiXCR from the 5' RACE reads. The sample gives 140,000 to 150,000 distinct CDR3 sequences, roughly a quarter of which show up once; around 22% is in the top ten. The sample comprised PBMCs or a T cell subset sorted from them (not recorded which). The receptors come from an adult woman who had mild COVID-19 (a few samples of this study predate the infection). Cell type and time point are not known. CDR3s include the opening cysteine and the closing phenylalanine or tryptophan. D genes are given only for firm matches. Some rows have no size entry. The others give once, few or many, or a class for an expanded clone.

CDR3,DNA,D,J,size,V
CASSLNTPSGSTEAFF,TGCGCCAGCAGCCTAAATACCCCCTCGGGGAGCACTGAAGCTTTCTTT,.,TRBJ1-1,.,TRBV4-1
CASSYLGGPAYEQYF,TGTGCCAGCAGTTACCTGGGGGGACCGGCCTACGAGCAGTACTTC,.,TRBJ2-7,.,TRBV6-2/TRBV6-3
CASSADSAMNTEAFF,TGTGCCAGCAGCGCGGACAGCGCCATGAACACTGAAGCTTTCTTT,.,TRBJ1-1,few,TRBV7-9
CASSFRTSGDVTDTQYF,TGTGCCAGCAGCTTCCGTACTAGCGGGGACGTTACAGATACGCAGTATTTT,TRBD2,TRBJ2-3,.,TRBV7-9
CSARVTGSDTEAFF,TGCAGTGCTAGAGTGACAGGGAGTGACACTGAAGCTTTCTTT,TRBD1,TRBJ1-1,.,TRBV20-1
CASSIAAANQPQHF,TGTGCCAGTAGTATAGCGGCAGCTAATCAGCCCCAGCATTTT,.,TRBJ1-5,.,TRBV19
CASSTPGHLYEQYF,TGTGCCAGCAGCACCCCGGGACACCTCTACGAGCAGTACTTC,.,TRBJ2-7,.,TRBV7-8
CASGIGGGAYNEQFF,TGTGCCAGCGGGATCGGAGGGGGTGCCTACAATGAGCAGTTCTTC,.,TRBJ2-1,.,TRBV2
CASGSTSGQVNTEAFF,TGTGCTAGTGGTTCCACGTCGGGACAGGTTAACACTGAAGCTTTCTTT,TRBD1,TRBJ1-1,.,TRBV12-5
CASSWDNSGANVLTF,TGTGCCAGCAGTTGGGACAACTCTGGGGCCAACGTCCTGACTTTC,.,TRBJ2-6,many,TRBV6-2/TRBV6-3
CASSPQGAGEKLFF,TGTGCCAGCAGCCCCCAGGGGGCCGGTGAAAAACTGTTTTTT,TRBD1,TRBJ1-4,few,TRBV7-2
CASSARSGGSYEQYF,TGTGCCAGTAGTGCGCGGTCTGGGGGTTCCTACGAGCAGTACTTC,.,TRBJ2-7,.,TRBV19
CASSSGLGFNTDTQYF,TGTGCCAGCAGCTCCGGACTGGGTTTTAACACAGATACGCAGTATTTT,.,TRBJ2-3,.,TRBV7-3
CASSLAVQGQGIGETQYF,TGTGCCAGCAGCTTAGCAGTACAGGGACAAGGGATTGGGGAGACCCAGTACTTC,.,TRBJ2-5,few,TRBV7-8
CASSRWTVPYEQYF,TGTGCCAGCAGCCGTTGGACAGTGCCCTACGAGCAGTACTTC,.,TRBJ2-7,once,TRBV5-6
CASSYLMEGTYEQYF,TGTGCCAGCAGTTATCTGATGGAGGGAACCTACGAGCAGTACTTC,.,TRBJ2-7,once,TRBV6-5